A single sample gave rise to the 13 T cell receptor beta chains below, sequenced in a study of vaccination effects on CD4 cells after COVID-19. Antigen specificity for these receptors is unknown. Here immunoSEQ multiplex PCR was the method, and the copy in TCRdb shows in-frame clones only, minus some. Of 40,000 or so clones listed, approximately 74% are singletons. At the end of around eleven days of culture, CD4+ T cells were isolated. The material was CD4+ T cells from PBMCs cultured without peptide, obtained before COVID-19 vaccination. The receptors derive from a human donor who received a COVID-19 vaccine.

Only one count was recorded for this clone. The rearrangement links TRBV15 to TRBJ2-5; 7 nucleotides match TRBD2. CDR3 size: 15 residues. Germline values: CDR1 LNHNV, CDR2 YYDKDF (reference sequence). With 3 bases clipped from V and 2 bases from J, the junction kept 6 bases outside the gene matches. CDR3: CATSSPSGGQETQYF. CDR3 coding DNA: TGTGCCACCAGCAGTCCGTCCGGGGGGCAAGAGACCCAGTACTTC.

Only one count was recorded for this clone. The chain joins TRBV4-1 to TRBJ1-2; 8 bases are shared with TRBD1. This CDR3 is built from 15 residues. V lost 6 bases, J lost 2 bases, and 8 bases stayed unmatched. The germline V gene encodes CDR1 MGHRA and CDR2 YSYEKL. CDR3 coding DNA: TGCGCCAGCAGACGAGGGACAGGCCGAAACTATGGCTACACCTTC. Protein product: CASRRGTGRNYGYTF.

The V call is TRBV4-1, the J call TRBJ1-3; 10 bases fit TRBD1. The V segment lost 0 bases and the J segment 2 bases; nucleotides outside the gene matches: 7. CDR3 length: 18 residues. Germline-derived CDR1 and CDR2 are MGHRA and YSYEKL. The CDR3 loop is CASSQDMGQGSPGNTIYF. The CDR3 coding sequence is TGCGCCAGCAGCCAAGATATGGGACAGGGGTCCCCTGGAAACACCATATATTTT.

This clone was detected a few times. J is TRBJ1-2 and V is TRBV6-1, with D possibly TRBD1 on 6 matching bases. Germline V gene lookup returns CDR1 MNHNS and CDR2 SASEGT. V was clipped by 2 bases and J by 5 bases, with 6 bases between them. The CDR3 consists of 12 residues. CDR3 sequence: CASSEQGYGYTF. The CDR3 nucleotides read TGTGCCAGCAGTGAACAGGGGTATGGCTACACCTTC.

DNA for the CDR3: TGTGCCAGCAGCCCCCCGGGAGGGACAGGGTTAGGAGCTTTCTTT. Its protein product is CASSPPGGTGLGAFF. The chain is built from TRBV7-2 and TRBJ1-1; 9 nucleotides agree with TRBD1. Germline trimming cut 5 bases from V and 10 bases from J; bases unmatched to any gene: 14. CDR3 length: 15 residues. Germline V CDR1 and CDR2: SGHTA, FQGNSA.

This rearrangement joins TRBV30 to TRBJ2-7; 7 bases are a match to TRBD2. Germline V gives CDR1 GTSNPN, CDR2 SVGIG (reference sequence). The V and J ends lost 3 bases and 6 bases, in that order; junction bases with no gene match: 26. This CDR3 is built from 19 residues. CDR3 DNA: TGTGCCTGGAGGGGGGGGTCTAAAGGAGGTTTACGGGACGGGAGCGAGCAGTACTTC. Translated, it gives CAWRGGSKGGLRDGSEQYF.

This clone was seen once. The V call is TRBV3-1 (or the pseudogene TRBV3-2), the J call TRBJ2-7; 10 bases are shared with TRBD1. Germline V gene sequence: CDR1 LGHDT, CDR2 YNNKEL (reference sequence). V dropped 0 bases and J dropped 4; count of bases not matched to a gene: 6. CDR3 length: 16 amino acids. DNA of the CDR3: TGTGCCAGCAGCCAAGACGTGGGACAGGGGAGTTACGAGCAGTACTTC. Translating gives CASSQDVGQGSYEQYF.

The rearrangement joins TRBV5-6 to TRBJ1-2; no clear D gene. Germline V gives CDR1 SGHDT, CDR2 YYEEEE. The V end was cut by 0 bases, the J end by 8 bases, with 14 bases between. CDR3 length: 14 residues. CDR3 nucleotides: TGTGCCAGCAGCTTGGCGGTGTCAAGGGAGGGCTACACCTTC. It encodes CASSLAVSREGYTF.

The rearrangement joins TRBV30 to TRBJ1-2; D uncertain. Germline CDR1 is GTSNPN and CDR2 is SVGIG (reference sequence). This CDR3 region has 14 residues. The V gene lost 0 bases and the J gene lost 0 bases, with 8 bases spanning the gap. As DNA, the CDR3 is TGTGCCTGGAGTGTACTGCGTTCTAACTATGGCTACACCTTC. It is translated as CAWSVLRSNYGYTF.

The J gene is TRBJ1-5, the V gene TRBV2; the D is unclear. Between the trimmed V and J ends, which lost 3 bases and 4 bases, there was a span of 7 bases. Germline CDR1 is SNHLY and CDR2 is FYNNEI. There are 13 residues in the CDR3. The CDR3 loop reads CASSDRENQPQHF. CDR3 sequence (DNA): TGTGCCAGCAGTGATCGAGAAAATCAGCCCCAGCATTTT.

This clone was found a few times. This chain uses TRBV4-1 with TRBJ2-2, with 8 bases matching TRBD1. Germline V CDR1 and CDR2: MGHRA, YSYEKL. The CDR3 has 16 amino acids. Unmatched junction bases numbered 9, after V lost 1 base and J lost 8 bases. This CDR3 is CASSQVSQGVRGELFF. The CDR3 coding sequence is TGCGCCAGCAGCCAAGTTTCACAGGGGGTCAGAGGGGAGCTGTTTTTT.

This chain uses TRBV30 with TRBJ1-5; D not resolved. V lost 3 bases to trimming and J lost 5 bases, with 11 bases between them. CDR3 size: 13 residues. Germline values: CDR1 GTSNPN, CDR2 SVGIG (reference sequence). The CDR3 sequence is CAWSVDRYQPQHF. The CDR3 region has the DNA TGTGCCTGGAGCGTGGACCGCTATCAGCCCCAGCATTTT. The whole variable domain, remainder taken from reference TRBV30 and TRBJ1-5, is SQTIHQWPATLVQPVGSPLSLECTVEGTSNPNLYWYRQAAGRGLQLLFYSVGIGQISSEVPQNLSASRPQDRQFILSSKKLLLSDSGFYLCAWSVDRYQPQHFGDGTRLSIL.

This chain uses TRBV5-4 with TRBJ2-3; TRBD2 agrees at 7 bases. CDR1 is SGHNT and CDR2 is YYREEE in the germline V gene (reference sequence). V lost 4 bases and J lost 0; bases outside the gene matches: 8. The CDR3 length is 16 residues. The CDR3 is CASSPLWRGSTDTQYF. The CDR3 DNA follows: TGTGCCAGCAGCCCTCTCTGGCGGGGGAGCACAGATACGCAGTATTTT.